One and the same sample provided the 29 T cell receptor beta chains below, sequenced in a study of shared clonotypes between healthy human individuals. Sequencing was performed with immunoSEQ multiplex PCR; in TCRdb, only in-frame clones are kept and a portion is missing. In the table there are 550,000 to 750,000 clones, around 92% of which are singletons. In the naive CD8 group, cells lacked CD45RO and were positively selected for CCR7, so terminally differentiated effector memory CD45RA+ cells were left out. Sequencing input: naive CD8+ T cells sorted from blood. The receptors were sampled from a man aged 25-45 years in good health.

The chain joins TRBV5-1 to TRBJ2-1; 7 bases match TRBD2. Germline trimming cut 5 bases from V and 0 bases from J; bases unmatched to any gene: 8. CDR3 size: 16 residues. Germline CDR1 SGHRS, CDR2 YFSETQ. The CDR3 DNA sequence: TGCGCCAGCAGGGTAGCGGGTTATAGCTCCTACAATGAGCAGTTCTTC. Protein sequence: CASRVAGYSSYNEQFF. The complete variable domain, with remaining parts taken from reference TRBV5-1 and TRBJ2-1, reads KAGVTQTPRYLIKTRGQQVTLSCSPISGHRSVSWYQQTPGQGLQFLFEYFSETQRNKGNFPGRFSGRQFSNSRSEMNVSTLELGDSALYLCASRVAGYSSYNEQFFGPGTRLTVL.

About this clone: Other DNA sequences from this sample encode an identical CDR3 as well. The rearrangement links TRBV27 to TRBJ1-5, with D uncertain. Germline V lookup: CDR1 MNHEY, CDR2 SMNVEV (reference sequence). The CDR3 totals 12 residues. Between the trimmed V and J ends, which lost 3 bases and 3 bases, there was a span of 3 bases. The CDR3: CASSFLNQPQHF. The CDR3 nucleotides are TGTGCCAGCAGTTTTCTCAATCAGCCCCAGCATTTT.

The rearrangement links TRBV7-9 to TRBJ2-7; TRBD2 matches at 7 bases. V lost 5 bases and J lost 3; bases outside the gene matches: 7. This CDR3 is 14 amino acids long. Germline V gene sequence: CDR1 SEHNR, CDR2 FQNEAQ (reference sequence). The CDR3 loop reads CASSPTGGVYEQYF. The CDR3 DNA reads as TGTGCCAGCAGCCCAACGGGAGGTGTCTACGAGCAGTACTTC.

The chain is built from TRBV27 and TRBJ2-3; D possibly matches TRBD1 or TRBD2 (5 bases each). The CDR3 length is 17 residues. Germline CDR1 is MNHEY and CDR2 is SMNVEV (reference sequence). Trimming removed 0 bases at V and 0 bases at J, with 13 bases between. The CDR3 nucleotides read TGTGCCAGCAGTTTATCGAATGACAGAGGGAGCACAGATACGCAGTATTTT. Its protein is CASSLSNDRGSTDTQYF.

This clone was seen a single time. The chain is built from TRBV5-1 and TRBJ2-4, with D tentatively TRBD2 (6 bases). This CDR3 comprises 19 residues. CDR1 is SGHRS, CDR2 YFSETQ, per germline. V was cut by 2 bases and J by 0 bases, with 21 bases left in between. The CDR3 protein is CASSLPGLTSLLAKNIQYF. Written as DNA, the CDR3 is TGCGCCAGCAGCTTACCGGGACTGACGAGCCTACTAGCCAAAAACATTCAGTACTTC.

V gene TRBV13 combines with J gene TRBJ1-2, with TRBD1 matching over 9 bases. Germline assignment: CDR1 PRHDT and CDR2 FYEKMQ (reference sequence). CDR3 size: 14 residues. The V segment lost 5 bases and the J segment 7 bases; nucleotides outside the gene matches: 8. The DNA of the CDR3 is TGTGCCAGCAGCAAATTGGGACAGGGTTCTGGCTACACCTTC. This codes for CASSKLGQGSGYTF.

The rearrangement joins TRBV6-6 to TRBJ2-1; D gene uncertain. Trimming left V 2 bases short and J 0 bases short, with 8 bases between. The CDR3 length is 15 residues. Germline CDR1 reads MNHNY; CDR2 reads SVGAGI (reference sequence). CDR3 region: CASSYRAGSYNEQFF. The DNA of the CDR3 is TGTGCCAGCAGTTACCGAGCTGGCTCCTACAATGAGCAGTTCTTC.

The J gene is TRBJ2-3, the V gene TRBV28; TRBD2 might be the D (5 bases). Per germline, CDR1 MDHEN and CDR2 SYDVKM. The CDR3 spans 13 residues. Trimming took 3 bases from V and 6 from J, leaving 10 bases between them. CDR3 region: CASSLGEGDTQYF. CDR3 coding DNA: TGTGCCAGCAGTTTGGGCGAGGGTGATACGCAGTATTTT.

There are a few counts of this clone. The chain has TRBV7-3 and TRBJ2-7; no clear D gene. Germline CDR1 SGHTA, CDR2 FQGTGA. This CDR3 region has 13 residues. V was cut by 5 bases and J by 7 bases, with 15 bases left in between. The CDR3, as DNA: TGTGCCAGCAGCCCAACACCCCCCGGGGAGCAGTACTTC. Translating it yields CASSPTPPGEQYF.

This chain joins TRBV16 and TRBJ1-4; the D gene is possibly TRBD1 (5 bases). Looked up from germline, CDR1 is KGHSY and CDR2 is FQNENV. The CDR3 totals 14 residues. V dropped 5 bases and J dropped 8 bases, with 15 bases sitting between them. CDR3: CASSSGTYFEKLFF. The CDR3 nucleotides are TGTGCCAGCAGCTCCGGGACGTATTTCGAAAAACTGTTTTTT.

The gene calls are TRBV14 and TRBJ2-3; 13 bases align to TRBD2. The V gene end was trimmed by 4 bases and the J gene end by 1 base; junction bases not matched to a gene: 11. Germline V lookup: CDR1 SGHDN, CDR2 FVKESK. This CDR3 spans 19 amino acids. The CDR3 DNA reads TGTGCCAGCAGCCTCACGACTAGCGGGAGGAATATTCGCACAGATACGCAGTATTTT. Its translation is CASSLTTSGRNIRTDTQYF.

The chain recombines TRBV27 with TRBJ2-7; a weak D match, TRBD2 (5 bases). Trimming removed 0 bases at V and 3 bases at J, with 12 bases between. Germline lookup yields CDR1 MNHEY and CDR2 SMNVEV (reference sequence). The CDR3 spans 15 residues. The CDR3 spells CASSLSADGLYEQYF. DNA for the CDR3: TGTGCCAGCAGTTTATCTGCCGACGGACTCTACGAGCAGTACTTC.

The rearrangement uses TRBV5-1 and TRBJ2-3; TRBD2 agrees at 10 bases. Germline loops: CDR1 SGHRS, CDR2 YFSETQ. CDR3 size: 15 residues. J was trimmed by 0 bases and V by 5 bases; bases with no gene match: 3. The DNA for the CDR3 is TGCGCCAGCAGGTTGACTAGCGGGAGCACAGATACGCAGTATTTT. Its translation: CASRLTSGSTDTQYF.

The chain uses TRBV28 and TRBJ1-1, with a tentative D call TRBD1 (5 bases). Germline V gene lookup returns CDR1 MDHEN and CDR2 SYDVKM. This CDR3 contains 14 residues. V lost 3 bases and J lost 0, with 8 bases in between. The CDR3 coding sequence is TGTGCCAGCAGTTTTCCGGGGGTGAACACTGAAGCTTTCTTT. This translates into CASSFPGVNTEAFF.

As regards this clone: At one end, the junction sequence differs from germline, possibly due to a read error. This sequence joins TRBV5-1 and TRBJ2-1, with D tentatively TRBD1 (6 bases). The CDR3 has 14 residues. Germline assignment: CDR1 SGHRS and CDR2 YFSETQ. The CDR3 loop reads CASSLVPGENEQFF. The CDR3 nucleotides read TGCGCCAGCAGTTTGGTACCAGGGGAGAATGAGCAGTTCTTC.

In regard to this clone: The sample contains more than one DNA sequence encoding this CDR3. The chain recombines TRBV9 with TRBJ2-7, with D perhaps matching TRBD1 or TRBD2 (5 bases each). The CDR3 length is 14 residues. Trimming removed 0 bases at V and 0 bases at J, with 7 bases between. Germline loops: CDR1 SGDLS, CDR2 YYNGEE. CDR3 DNA sequence: TGTGCCAGCAGCGTAGAAGGGACCTCCTACGAGCAGTACTTC. Translating gives CASSVEGTSYEQYF.

This sequence joins TRBV19 and TRBJ1-5; 9 bases fit TRBD1. V lost 5 bases to trimming and J lost 11 bases; unmatched junction nucleotides: 7. The CDR3 is 13 amino acids. CDR1 LNHDA and CDR2 SQIVND come from the germline V gene (reference sequence). CDR3 nucleotide sequence: TGTGCCAGTAGTTTCGGACAGGGGAGGTCCCAGCATTTT. Protein: CASSFGQGRSQHF.

The chain has TRBV28 and TRBJ2-1, with 14 bases that match TRBD2. This CDR3 is built from 13 residues. The germline V gene encodes CDR1 MDHEN and CDR2 SYDVKM. Unmatched junction bases numbered 6, after V lost 6 bases and J lost 14 bases. The CDR3 DNA follows: TGTGCCAGCAGGGCGGGACTAGCGGGAGATAAGTTCTTC. Its translation is CASRAGLAGDKFF.

This chain connects TRBV12-5 to TRBJ2-1, with unresolved D. The CDR3 has 12 residues. In germline, CDR1 is LGHNT, CDR2 FRNRAP. Trimming took off 8 bases at V and 5 bases at J, with 10 bases between the two ends. The CDR3 here is CASSWSNNEQFF. The CDR3 DNA reads as TGTGCTAGTTCATGGTCTAACAATGAGCAGTTCTTC.

With respect to this clone: One junction end does not reproduce the germline sequence, and a read error may be involved. The rearrangement uses TRBV2 and TRBJ2-7; no reliable D call. Per germline, CDR1 SNHLY and CDR2 FYNNEI. This CDR3 has 11 amino acids. The DNA of the CDR3 is TGTGCCAGCAGTGATTATCGGCGGCCGATCTTC. As protein: CASSDYRRPIF.

The chain is built from TRBV5-5 and TRBJ2-4; 9 positions match TRBD1. CDR1 and CDR2 (germline): SGHKS, YYEKEE (reference sequence). This CDR3 spans 14 amino acids. V shed 4 bases and J 5 bases; nucleotides not matched to a gene: 4. CDR3 nucleotides: TGTGCCAGCAGCCAAACAGGGGGCCAAAACATTCAGTACTTC. Translation: CASSQTGGQNIQYF.

The rearrangement uses TRBV14 and TRBJ2-7, with D possibly TRBD2 on 5 matching bases. Trimming shortened V by 0 bases and J by 2 bases, and 11 bases separated the two germline ends. CDR1 and CDR2 from the germline V gene are SGHDN and FVKESK. This CDR3 spans 15 amino acids. CDR3 bases: TGTGCCAGCAGCCAAGATAGGAGGTTCCCCTACGAGCAGTACTTC. Translated, it gives CASSQDRRFPYEQYF.

The CDR3 DNA follows: TGTGCCAGCAGTGAATTGGCAGGGGCCGGCTATGGCTACACCTTC. Translated: CASSELAGAGYGYTF. The chain recombines TRBV6-1 with TRBJ1-2; possible D gene TRBD1, 6 bases. In germline, CDR1 is MNHNS, CDR2 SASEGT. V dropped 2 bases and J dropped 4 bases, with 14 bases sitting between them. This CDR3 comprises 15 residues.

This clone appeared a few times. The chain couples TRBV9 to TRBJ2-2; the D is unclear. The CDR3 sequence is 14 residues long. From germline, CDR1 is SGDLS and CDR2 YYNGEE. The V end was cut by 4 bases, the J end by 0 bases, with 7 bases between. The CDR3 bases are TGTGCCAGCAGCCCGCCGACGAACACCGGGGAGCTGTTTTTT. Protein: CASSPPTNTGELFF.

J is TRBJ2-3 and V is TRBV7-2; 12 nucleotides align to TRBD2. Germline assignment: CDR1 SGHTA and CDR2 FQGNSA. The CDR3 runs 16 residues. Losses at the gene ends were 3 bases for V and 2 bases for J; bases not matched to a gene: 3. CDR3 region: CASSLTSGSPTDTQYF. In DNA, the CDR3 is TGTGCCAGCAGCTTGACTAGCGGGAGTCCCACAGATACGCAGTATTTT.

The chain carries TRBV7-9 and TRBJ2-7; D may match TRBD1 or TRBD2 (6 bases each). CDR3 length equals 15 residues. Germline V gene sequence: CDR1 SEHNR, CDR2 FQNEAQ (reference sequence). The V end lost 4 bases, the J end lost 6 bases, and 19 bases lay between the germline ends. The CDR3 nucleotides are TGTGCCAGCAGCTCACAACCGGGGGCGGAAGGCGAGCAGTACTTC. Its translation: CASSSQPGAEGEQYF.

A note on this clone: Other DNA sequences within the sample encode an identical CDR3. In nucleotides, the CDR3 is TGTGCCAGCAGCTTAGGAGGGTATGAGCAGTTCTTC. It translates to CASSLGGYEQFF. The chain links TRBV7-9 to TRBJ2-1, with a possible D match to TRBD2 (5 bases). Germline values: CDR1 SEHNR, CDR2 FQNEAQ (reference sequence). The CDR3 consists of 12 residues. Trimming stripped 1 base from V and 8 bases from J, with 6 bases between.

J is TRBJ2-5 and V is TRBV27, with 7 nucleotides matching TRBD2. Germline values: CDR1 MNHEY, CDR2 SMNVEV (reference sequence). CDR3 size: 15 residues. After removal of 3 bases from V and 5 bases from J, the junction contained 9 bases not matched to a gene. DNA for the CDR3: TGTGCCAGCAGTTTGTTCGGCGGGAGTCGGGAGACCCAGTACTTC. This encodes CASSLFGGSRETQYF.

The chain employs TRBV9 and TRBJ1-2; D possibly corresponds to TRBD1 (5 bases). The CDR3 loop spans 14 amino acids. The germline CDR1 and CDR2 sequences are SGDLS and YYNGEE. V shed 0 bases and J shed 6 bases, with 12 bases lying between them. This CDR3 is CASSVVAGQDGYTF. The CDR3 nucleotides read TGTGCCAGCAGCGTAGTGGCGGGGCAGGATGGCTACACCTTC.